What follows are 8 T cell receptor beta chains derived from one specimen sequenced in a study of identical twins. One entry per CDR3 protein, called by TCRdb with MiXCR from the 5' RACE reads. The table lists fewer than 900,000 distinct CDR3 sequences, roughly 18% of them singletons. These data were also reused for a study on T cells expressing NK-cell markers.

Material for sequencing was PBMCs. Every receptor here comes from a young woman in good health.

In its sample, this clonotype was seen a few times. This chain joins TRBV5-1 and TRBJ2-7; no clear D. Looked up from germline, CDR1 is SGHRS and CDR2 is YFSETQ. This CDR3 spans 13 amino acids. With 2 bases removed from V and 3 bases from J, the gap between germline ends came to 9 bases. The CDR3 sequence: CASSFGPYYEQYF. CDR3 nucleotide sequence: TGCGCCAGCAGCTTTGGCCCCTACTACGAGCAGTACTTC.

This clonotype showed up just a few times. V usage is TRBV6-5 and J usage is TRBJ1-3; a possible D gene is TRBD1 (6 bases). Germline CDR1 MNHEY, CDR2 SVGAGI. Trimming took 0 bases from V and 4 from J, leaving 10 bases between them. The CDR3 extends over 15 amino acids. The CDR3, as DNA: TGTGCCAGCAGTTACTCGAGGGGGACCGGAAACACCATATATTTT. Translated, it gives CASSYSRGTGNTIYF.

DNA of the CDR3: TGTGCCAGCAGCTCTTATCCGACAGGGACCCCGTATTTT. Its protein product is CASSSYPTGTPYF. The rearrangement joins TRBV7-6 to TRBJ2-3; 7 bases agree with TRBD1. The germline CDR1 and CDR2 sequences are SGHVS and FNYEAQ. Unmatched junction bases numbered 12, after V lost 4 bases and J lost 14 bases. The CDR3 is made up of 13 amino acids.

V and J are TRBV27 and TRBJ2-3; 12 bases are shared with TRBD2. The CDR3 runs 17 residues. V lost 5 bases to trimming and J lost 6 bases; unmatched junction nucleotides: 12. Germline V gives CDR1 MNHEY, CDR2 SMNVEV (reference sequence). CDR3 bases: TGTGCCAGCAGTACCCTACTAGCGGGGGGACTCCTCGATACGCAGTATTTT. This codes for CASSTLLAGGLLDTQYF.

The chain recombines TRBV4-3 with TRBJ2-2; D is ambiguous. This CDR3 is built from 17 residues. CDR1 is LGHNA, CDR2 YSLEER, per germline. Trimming took 11 bases from V and 0 from J, leaving 22 bases between them. The CDR3: CAGSFFGGPANTGELFF. In nucleotides, the CDR3 is TGCGCCGGATCTTTCTTCGGTGGGCCTGCGAACACCGGGGAGCTGTTTTTT.

The table lists this clonotype with a few counts. This chain links TRBV20-1 with TRBJ2-3; 9 bases are a match to TRBD2. V lost 0 bases, J lost 6 bases, and 10 bases stayed unmatched. The CDR3 contains 16 residues. The V gene's germline CDR1 is DFQATT and CDR2 SNEGSKA (reference sequence). The CDR3 DNA follows: TGCAGTGCTAGAGATCGTAGCGGGGGAAGTACTGATACGCAGTATTTT. It translates to CSARDRSGGSTDTQYF.

This clonotype was detected only a few times. The genes are TRBV20-1 and TRBJ1-5; tentative D call: TRBD1 (6 bases). The V gene's germline CDR1 is DFQATT and CDR2 SNEGSKA (reference sequence). The CDR3 totals 17 residues. V was pared by 3 bases and J by 4 bases, with 22 bases between. In DNA form, the CDR3 reads TGCAGTGCTAGCGGGGGCAGAACATTCGCGAGGAATCAGCCCCAGCATTTT. Protein sequence: CSASGGRTFARNQPQHF.

The gene calls are TRBV12-3 or TRBV12-4 and TRBJ1-6; D may be TRBD1 (6 bases). This CDR3 contains 12 residues. Trimming shortened V by 4 bases and J by 15 bases, and 13 bases separated the two germline ends. The CDR3 region is CASSSDSRGLHF. The CDR3 DNA follows: TGTGCCAGCAGTTCGGACAGCCGCGGCCTCCACTTT.